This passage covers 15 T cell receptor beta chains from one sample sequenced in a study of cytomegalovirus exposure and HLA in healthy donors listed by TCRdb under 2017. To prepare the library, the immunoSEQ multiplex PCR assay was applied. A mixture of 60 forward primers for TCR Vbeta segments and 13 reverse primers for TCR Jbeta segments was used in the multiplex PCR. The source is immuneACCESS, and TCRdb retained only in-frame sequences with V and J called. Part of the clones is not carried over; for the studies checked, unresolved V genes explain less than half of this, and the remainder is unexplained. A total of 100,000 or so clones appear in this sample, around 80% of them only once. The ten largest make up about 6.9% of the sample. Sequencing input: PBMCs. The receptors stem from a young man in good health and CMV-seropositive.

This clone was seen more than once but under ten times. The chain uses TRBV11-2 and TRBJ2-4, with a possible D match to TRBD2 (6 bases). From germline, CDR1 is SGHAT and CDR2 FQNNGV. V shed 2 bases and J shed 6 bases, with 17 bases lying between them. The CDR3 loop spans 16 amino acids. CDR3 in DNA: TGTGCCAGCAGCTTAAGCGGCGGGGCCTTGGCAAACATTCAGTACTTC. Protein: CASSLSGGALANIQYF.

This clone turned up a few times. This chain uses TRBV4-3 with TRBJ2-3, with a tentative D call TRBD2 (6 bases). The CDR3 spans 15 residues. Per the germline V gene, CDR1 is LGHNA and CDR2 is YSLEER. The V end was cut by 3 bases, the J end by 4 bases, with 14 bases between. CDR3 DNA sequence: TGCGCCAGCAGCCACGCGGATCAGCGGGCAGATACGCAGTATTTT. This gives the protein CASSHADQRADTQYF.

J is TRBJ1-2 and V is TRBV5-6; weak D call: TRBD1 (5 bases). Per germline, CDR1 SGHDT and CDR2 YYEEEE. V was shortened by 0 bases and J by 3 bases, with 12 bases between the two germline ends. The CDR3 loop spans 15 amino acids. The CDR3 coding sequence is TGTGCCAGCAGCTTGGCCGGGGGATCGCACTATGGCTACACCTTC. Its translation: CASSLAGGSHYGYTF.

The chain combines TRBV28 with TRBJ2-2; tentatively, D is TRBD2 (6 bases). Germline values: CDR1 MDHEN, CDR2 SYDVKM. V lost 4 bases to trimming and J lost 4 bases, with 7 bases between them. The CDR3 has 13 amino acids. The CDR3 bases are TGTGCCAGCAGTTCCGGGAGCACCGGGGAGCTGTTTTTT. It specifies CASSSGSTGELFF. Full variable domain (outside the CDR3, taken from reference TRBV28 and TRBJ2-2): DVKVTQSSRYLVKRTGEKVFLECVQDMDHENMFWYRQDPGLGLRLIYFSYDVKMKEKGDIPEGYSVSREKKERFSLILESASTNQTSMYLCASSSGSTGELFFGEGSRLTVL.

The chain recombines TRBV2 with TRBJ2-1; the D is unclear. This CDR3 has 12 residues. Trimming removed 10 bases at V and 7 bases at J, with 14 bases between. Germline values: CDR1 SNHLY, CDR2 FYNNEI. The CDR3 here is CATEQVSNEQFF. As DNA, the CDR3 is TGTGCCACCGAGCAGGTTTCAAATGAGCAGTTCTTC.

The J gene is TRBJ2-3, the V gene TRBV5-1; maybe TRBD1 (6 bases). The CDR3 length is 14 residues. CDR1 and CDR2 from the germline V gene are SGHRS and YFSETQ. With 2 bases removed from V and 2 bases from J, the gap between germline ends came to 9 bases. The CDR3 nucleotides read TGCGCCAGCAGCTTTAACAGGGACACAGATACGCAGTATTTT. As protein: CASSFNRDTDTQYF.

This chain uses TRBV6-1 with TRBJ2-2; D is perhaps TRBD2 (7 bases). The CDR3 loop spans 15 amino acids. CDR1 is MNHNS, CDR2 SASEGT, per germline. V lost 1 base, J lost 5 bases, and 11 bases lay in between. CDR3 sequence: CASSEVGGGTGELFF. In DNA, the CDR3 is TGTGCCAGCAGTGAAGTAGGGGGGGGGACCGGGGAGCTGTTTTTT.

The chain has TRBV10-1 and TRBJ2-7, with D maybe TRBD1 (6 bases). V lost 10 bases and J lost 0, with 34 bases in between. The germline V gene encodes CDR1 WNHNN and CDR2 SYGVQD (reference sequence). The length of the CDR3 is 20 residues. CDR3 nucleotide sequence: TGCGCCACCGATTCCGCGACGCCAACAGGGAGACCAACAAGCTCCTACGAGCAGTACTTC. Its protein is CATDSATPTGRPTSSYEQYF.

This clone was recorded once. CDR3 in amino acids: CASGLVTRKWDTYSYNEQFF. As DNA, the CDR3 is TGTGCTAGTGGTTTGGTTACCCGAAAGTGGGACACTTACTCCTACAATGAGCAGTTCTTC. This chain connects TRBV12-5 to TRBJ2-1; D possibly corresponds to TRBD1 (6 bases). Germline V gives CDR1 LGHNT, CDR2 FRNRAP. CDR3 length: 20 residues. The germline V and J ends were trimmed by 0 bases and 0 bases, with 21 bases remaining between them.

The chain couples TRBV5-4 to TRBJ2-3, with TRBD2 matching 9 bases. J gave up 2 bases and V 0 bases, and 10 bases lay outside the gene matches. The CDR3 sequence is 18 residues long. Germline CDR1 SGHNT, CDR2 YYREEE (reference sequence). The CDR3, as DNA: TGTGCCAGCAGCTTGGAGATCAGGACTAGCGTGAACACAGATACGCAGTATTTT. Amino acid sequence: CASSLEIRTSVNTDTQYF.

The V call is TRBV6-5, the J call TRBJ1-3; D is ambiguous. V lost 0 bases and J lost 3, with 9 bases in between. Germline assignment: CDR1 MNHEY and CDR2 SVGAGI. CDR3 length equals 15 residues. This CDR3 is CASSYSNAVGNTIYF. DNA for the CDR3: TGTGCCAGCAGTTACTCGAATGCAGTTGGAAACACCATATATTTT.

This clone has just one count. The DNA of the CDR3 is TGTGCCAGCAGGATACAGGGTACAAATGAGCAGTTCTTC. As protein: CASRIQGTNEQFF. The chain is built from TRBV6-5 and TRBJ2-1; possibly TRBD1 for D (6 bases). Per the germline V gene, CDR1 is MNHEY and CDR2 is SVGAGI. The V end was cut by 6 bases, the J end by 7 bases, with 13 bases between. CDR3 length: 13 amino acids.

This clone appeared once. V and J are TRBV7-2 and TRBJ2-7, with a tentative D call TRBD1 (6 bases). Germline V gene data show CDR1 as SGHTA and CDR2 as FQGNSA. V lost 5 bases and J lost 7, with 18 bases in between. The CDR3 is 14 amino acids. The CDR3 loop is CASSARQEVGEQYF. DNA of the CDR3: TGTGCCAGCAGCGCGCGACAGGAGGTGGGTGAGCAGTACTTC.

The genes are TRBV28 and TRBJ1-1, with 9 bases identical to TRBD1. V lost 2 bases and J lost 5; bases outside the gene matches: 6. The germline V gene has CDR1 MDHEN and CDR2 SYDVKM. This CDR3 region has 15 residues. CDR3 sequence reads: CASSLHATGGTEAFF. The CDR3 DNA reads TGTGCCAGCAGTTTACACGCGACAGGGGGGACTGAAGCTTTCTTT.

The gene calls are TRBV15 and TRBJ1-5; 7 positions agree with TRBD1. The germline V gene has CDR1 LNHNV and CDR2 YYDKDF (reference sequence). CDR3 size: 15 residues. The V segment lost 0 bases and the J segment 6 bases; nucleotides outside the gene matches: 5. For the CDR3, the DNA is TGTGCCACCAGCAGAGATAGACAGGGTAGTCAGCCCCAGCATTTT. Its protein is CATSRDRQGSQPQHF.